The 13 T cell receptor beta chains given below trace back to one sample, sequenced in a study of prognosis after radiotherapy for stage I lung cancer. Amplification of the TCR beta CDR3 (from genomic DNA) was done by two-round multiplex PCR. Primers specific to each TRBV and TRBJ gene drove first-round PCR. Each CDR3 protein gets one entry after TCRdb re-called the multiplex PCR reads with MiXCR. This sample has 13,000 to 15,000 distinct CDR3 sequences, with 37% found just once. Source: PBMCs, taken before or after stereotactic body radiation therapy (not recorded which). The origin of the receptors is a donor at least 50 years old with non-small cell lung cancer.

This clonotype was seen many times. V is TRBV19 and J is TRBJ2-3; perhaps TRBD1 as D (6 bases). Trimming took off 6 bases at V and 8 bases at J, with 15 bases between the two ends. Germline V gene sequence: CDR1 LNHDA, CDR2 SQIVND (reference sequence). The CDR3 sequence is 13 residues long. CDR3 DNA: TGTGCCAGTAGGGAGAAAGCACAGGGTACGCAGTATTTT. Translation gives CASREKAQGTQYF.

As concerns this clonotype: A far bigger clonotype differs at one base, so this is likely a read error. This sequence joins TRBV6-8 and TRBJ2-3; 11 nucleotides align to TRBD2. From germline, CDR1 is MNHGY and CDR2 SAAAGT. The V and J ends lost 5 bases and 8 bases, in that order; junction bases with no gene match: 18. The CDR3 has 18 residues. Here the CDR3 DNA reads TGTGCCAGCAGTGCCAGACTAGCGGGACGGCCAGCGGTTGGTACGCAGTATTTT. Amino acid sequence: CASSARLAGRPAVGTQYF.

This clonotype came up once. This is likely a read error, given that the CDR3 carries no conserved phenylalanine or tryptophan at its end. The J gene is TRBJ1-1, the V gene TRBV28, with D possibly TRBD1 on 5 matching bases. Germline V lookup: CDR1 MDHEN, CDR2 SYDVKM. The CDR3 spans 12 residues. V shed 4 bases and J shed 9 bases, with 12 bases lying between them. As DNA, the CDR3 is TGTGCCAGCAGTTCGGGGGGGACTCAAGCTTTCTCT. Amino acids: CASSSGGTQAFS.

This chain connects TRBV12-3 or TRBV12-4 to TRBJ2-7, with 10 bases fitting TRBD2. The CDR3 is 14 amino acids. Trimming removed 7 bases from V and 4 bases from J; junction bases left unmatched: 7. The CDR3 DNA reads as TGTGCCAGCATCTATAGCGGGAGGATATACGAGCAGTACTTC. It specifies CASIYSGRIYEQYF.

The chain uses TRBV20-1 and TRBJ2-2, with D possibly matching TRBD1 (5 bases). Germline loops: CDR1 DFQATT, CDR2 SNEGSKA (reference sequence). V was trimmed by 6 bases and J by 3 bases, leaving 11 bases between them. The CDR3 runs 13 residues. Written as DNA, the CDR3 is TGCAGTGCCACCCTAGGGGACACCGGGGAGCTGTTTTTT. Protein: CSATLGDTGELFF.

As to this clonotype: Sequence at one end of the junction differs from germline and may be a read error. This sequence joins TRBV7-2 and TRBJ2-1, with a possible D match to TRBD1 (7 bases). The CDR3 covers 16 residues. Germline V gene sequence: CDR1 SGHTA, CDR2 FQGNSA. The CDR3 loop is CASSLVGQGGLDDQFF. CDR3 bases: TGTGCCAGCAGCTTAGTTGGCCAGGGGGGTCTTGATGACCAGTTCTTC.

Note on this clonotype: It is likely a read error: a sequence one base away is far more abundant. The chain couples TRBV7-2 to TRBJ1-1; TRBD1 agrees at 7 bases. Germline CDR1 SGHTA, CDR2 FQGNSA. The CDR3 is 12 residues long. The CDR3 DNA reads as TGTGCCAGCAGTCCGGGTGACAGGGAAGCTCTCTTT. As protein: CASSPGDREALF.

In this sample, this clonotype turned up many times. The V gene is TRBV19, the J gene TRBJ1-1; D not certain. The CDR3 consists of 13 residues. CDR1 and CDR2 (germline): LNHDA, SQIVND (reference sequence). V lost 5 bases and J 3 bases, leaving 10 bases between the germline ends. The CDR3 coding sequence is TGTGCCAGTAGTCGGGGTCGGGACACTGAAGCTTTCTTT. As protein: CASSRGRDTEAFF.

There are many counts of this clonotype. The chain joins TRBV2 to TRBJ2-5, with TRBD2 matching over 11 bases. Germline CDR1 SNHLY, CDR2 FYNNEI. The V segment lost 4 bases and the J segment 4 bases; nucleotides outside the gene matches: 2. There are 14 residues in the CDR3. The CDR3 bases are TGTGCCAGCAGTGTTAGCGGGGGGGGAGAGACCCAGTACTTC. Its protein product is CASSVSGGGETQYF.

This clonotype was detected only once. CDR3 loop: CSADNGTSGGNEQYF. CDR3 nucleotides: TGCAGTGCAGACAACGGGACTAGCGGGGGAAACGAGCAGTACTTC. The V call is TRBV20-1, the J call TRBJ2-7; 14 bases line up with TRBD2. J was trimmed by 5 bases and V by 6 bases; bases with no gene match: 9. The CDR3 runs to 15 residues. The germline gives CDR1 DFQATT, CDR2 SNEGSKA (reference sequence).

V usage is TRBV4-1 and J usage is TRBJ2-7, with D perhaps TRBD1 or TRBD2 (5 bases each). V was shortened by 8 bases and J by 2 bases, with 13 bases between the two germline ends. The CDR3 contains 13 residues. The germline CDR1 and CDR2 sequences are MGHRA and YSYEKL. DNA of the CDR3: TGCGCCAGCCCCCGGGACCGGGCCTACGAGCAGTACTTC. The encoded protein is CASPRDRAYEQYF.

The rearrangement uses TRBV6-5 and TRBJ2-5, with D maybe TRBD1 (6 bases). V was shortened by 0 bases and J by 2 bases, with 16 bases between the two germline ends. The V gene's germline CDR1 is MNHEY and CDR2 SVGAGI. The CDR3 contains 17 residues. Written as DNA, the CDR3 is TGTGCCAGCAGTTACTCGAATCAGGGGAAGATACAAGAGACCCAGTACTTC. Amino acid sequence: CASSYSNQGKIQETQYF.

To note about this clonotype: This clone may be a read error of a much larger clone one base away. V is TRBV20-1 and J is TRBJ1-4; possible D gene TRBD1, 6 bases. This CDR3 is 15 amino acids long. From germline, CDR1 is DFQATT and CDR2 SNEGSKA (reference sequence). CDR3 nucleotides: TGCGGTGCCCGGGAGGAGGGGGGGTGGGATGAAAAACTGTTTTTT. Its translation: CGAREEGGWDEKLFF.